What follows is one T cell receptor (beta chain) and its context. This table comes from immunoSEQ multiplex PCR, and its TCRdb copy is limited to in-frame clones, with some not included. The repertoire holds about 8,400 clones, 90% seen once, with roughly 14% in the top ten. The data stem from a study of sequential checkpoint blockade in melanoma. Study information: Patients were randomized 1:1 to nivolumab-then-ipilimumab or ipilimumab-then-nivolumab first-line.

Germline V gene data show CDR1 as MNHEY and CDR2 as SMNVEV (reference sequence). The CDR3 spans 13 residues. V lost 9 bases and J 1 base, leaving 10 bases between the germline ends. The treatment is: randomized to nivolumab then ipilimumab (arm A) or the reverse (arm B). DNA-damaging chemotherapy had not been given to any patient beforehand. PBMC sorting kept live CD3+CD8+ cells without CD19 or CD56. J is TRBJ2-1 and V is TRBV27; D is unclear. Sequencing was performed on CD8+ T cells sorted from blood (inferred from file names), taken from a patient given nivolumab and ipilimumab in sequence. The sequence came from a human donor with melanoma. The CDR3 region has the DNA TGTGCCAGTGCTAGGTCATCCTACAATGAGCAGTTCTTC. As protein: CASARSSYNEQFF.